One T cell receptor (beta chain) is described in this entry. Its antigen is unidentified. This same CDR3 is encoded by further DNA sequences in the sample. The record originates from a study of shared clonotypes between healthy human individuals. Study at large: Aged 18 to 49, the donors were two women and three men.

Using immunoSEQ multiplex PCR, the repertoire was profiled, and TCRdb retains in-frame clones only, with some absent. The profile shows about 2.2 million clones, 80% to 95% of them singletons. CD45RO-negative cells were positively selected for CCR7, leaving out terminally differentiated effector memory CD45RA+ cells. General study findings and limits: It was only blood that was sampled, and tissue repertoires likely differ.

Germline-derived CDR1 and CDR2 are MNHEY and SMNVEV (reference sequence). V was pared by 2 bases and J by 5 bases, with 7 bases between. The CDR3 is 12 amino acids. Sequenced: naive CD8+ T cells from PBMCs. The genes are TRBV27 and TRBJ2-7; D is uncertain. The sequence came from a man younger than 30 in good health. Some clones in this sample may be carry-over from other donors' samples. CDR3 in amino acids: CASSLIGNEQYF. The CDR3 bases are TGTGCCAGCAGTTTAATAGGGAACGAGCAGTACTTC.